This TCR beta chain was profiled in a study of blood T cell repertoires in COVID-19. In the study overall: Donors in the United States, Italy and Spain gave samples during acute or convalescent COVID-19.

The repertoire was sequenced with immunoSEQ multiplex PCR; TCRdb's copy has only in-frame clones and lacks some. The sample yields about 180,000 clones, roughly 83% seen once. This CDR3 is 14 amino acids long. In germline, CDR1 is SGHAT, CDR2 FQNNGV. V lost 2 bases, J lost 4 bases, and 11 bases lay in between. This sequence originates from a woman between 25 and 40 years old who had recovered from COVID-19. The V and J genes are TRBV11-2 and TRBJ1-1, with D possibly TRBD1 on 5 matching bases. The sequenced sample consisted of PBMCs or T cells enriched from blood (not recorded which). CDR3 coding DNA: TGTGCCAGCAGCTTAAACCAGGGACTCACTGAAGCTTTCTTT. Protein product: CASSLNQGLTEAFF.